This T cell receptor beta chain comes out of a study of regulatory T cells in long-lasting Graves disease. Many counts were recorded for this clonotype. The antigen is unknown. The CDR3 has 15 amino acids. Trimming took 0 bases from V and 5 from J, leaving 12 bases between them. The germline V gene has CDR1 SGHRS and CDR2 YFSETQ. Findings and limits, study-wide: TRBV28, TRBJ1-2 and TRBJ2-5 were favored in persistent disease.

This sample's time point: newly diagnosed GD, antithyroid drugs for less than 3 months. Isolated PBMC RNA provided the starting material for the TCR library. According to the study, TCR beta libraries were built with iRepertoire HTBI primers and CDR3-region Arm-PCR. TCRdb analysed the multiplex PCR reads with MiXCR anew, one entry per CDR3 protein. The table lists over 500,000 distinct CDR3 sequences, roughly 15% of them singletons. These data were also filed under a second study, of T cells in Graves' hyperthyroidism and ophthalmopathy.

The source was peripheral blood mononuclear cells (PBMCs), collected at new diagnosis, from a patient treated with antithyroid drugs. The chain joins TRBV5-1 to TRBJ2-1; weak D call: TRBD1 (6 bases). This clonotype originated in a young woman with Graves disease. CDR3 residues: CASSLVSGVNNEQFF. The CDR3 DNA reads TGCGCCAGCAGCTTGGTGTCAGGGGTCAACAATGAGCAGTTCTTC.